The 25 T cell receptor beta chains reported below all come from one sample, sequenced in a study of post-analysis software for immune sequencing data. Their recognized antigens are unknown. Unique molecular identifiers were built into the TCR beta cDNA libraries. MiXCR was run by TCRdb on the PCR reads, yielding one entry per CDR3 protein. The sample yields some 690,000 distinct CDR3 sequences, approximately 59% seen once. General study points: Five TRBV segments, including TRBV5-6, TRBV5-1 and TRBV20-1, were more frequent in patients than controls.

Sequencing input: blood. The receptors were sampled from a girl aged 2 to 9 with multiple sclerosis.

The chain employs TRBV10-3 and TRBJ1-1; TRBD1 might be the D (6 bases). The CDR3 loop spans 14 amino acids. Germline CDR1 and CDR2: ENHRY and SYGVKD. V lost 8 bases and J lost 4, with 17 bases in between. Here the CDR3 DNA reads TGTGCCATCGCTACGGGGGGCCAGCGCACTGAAGCTTTCTTT. Protein sequence: CAIATGGQRTEAFF.

The chain couples TRBV4-2 to TRBJ1-2; no firm D call. The germline V gene encodes CDR1 LGHNA and CDR2 YNFKEQ. The CDR3 loop spans 12 amino acids. The V and J ends lost 1 base and 7 bases respectively, with 7 bases between them. Here the CDR3 reads CASSQGEGGYTF. Here the CDR3 DNA reads TGTGCCAGCAGCCAAGGCGAGGGTGGCTACACCTTC.

There are a few counts of this clonotype. The J gene is TRBJ2-1, the V gene TRBV29-1; possibly TRBD2 for D (6 bases). This CDR3 region has 15 residues. Germline V gene lookup returns CDR1 SQVTM and CDR2 ANQGSEA. The V end lost 8 bases, the J end lost 3 bases, and 20 bases lay between the germline ends. This CDR3 is CSSGGREPHYNEQFF. CDR3 bases: TGCAGCTCCGGCGGGCGGGAACCACACTACAATGAGCAGTTCTTC.

The chain links TRBV15 to TRBJ2-3; maybe TRBD2 (6 bases). Trimming removed 9 bases from V and 4 bases from J, with 11 bases in between. The CDR3 contains 12 residues. Germline V CDR1 and CDR2: LNHNV, YYDKDF (reference sequence). The CDR3 loop reads CATGRWADTQYF. Here the CDR3 DNA reads TGTGCCACAGGGAGGTGGGCAGATACGCAGTATTTT.

The CDR3 DNA is TGCGCCAGCAGCTTGGACAGGGAAACAGATACGCAGTATTTT. As protein: CASSLDRETDTQYF. V is TRBV5-1 and J is TRBJ2-3, with D tentatively TRBD1 (6 bases). V lost 0 bases to trimming and J lost 3 bases, with 8 bases between them. From germline, CDR1 is SGHRS and CDR2 YFSETQ. The CDR3 is 14 residues long. Complete variable domain (other parts from reference TRBV5-1 and TRBJ2-3): KAGVTQTPRYLIKTRGQQVTLSCSPISGHRSVSWYQQTPGQGLQFLFEYFSETQRNKGNFPGRFSGRQFSNSRSEMNVSTLELGDSALYLCASSLDRETDTQYFGPGTRLTVL.

This clonotype was seen once. This chain links TRBV11-2 with TRBJ2-1, with D hard to call. V was shortened by 1 base and J by 8 bases, with 9 bases between the two germline ends. The CDR3 loop spans 13 amino acids. The germline V gene encodes CDR1 SGHAT and CDR2 FQNNGV. The CDR3 region has the DNA TGTGCCAGCAGCTTAGGACTGAACTATGAGCAGTTCTTC. This translates into CASSLGLNYEQFF.

This clonotype was found a few times. The J gene is TRBJ2-1, the V gene TRBV29-1; D ambiguous. This CDR3 is 13 amino acids long. V was shortened by 3 bases and J by 6 bases, with 12 bases between the two germline ends. Germline assignment: CDR1 SQVTM and CDR2 ANQGSEA. The CDR3 is CSVEQDPSNEQFF. The CDR3 bases are TGCAGCGTTGAGCAAGATCCCTCCAATGAGCAGTTCTTC.

The genes are TRBV29-1 and TRBJ2-1, with 9 bases lining up with TRBD2. The CDR3 is made up of 14 amino acids. Per the germline V gene, CDR1 is SQVTM and CDR2 is ANQGSEA. V trimming: 6 bases; J trimming: 4 bases; junction bases outside the gene matches: 7. This chain's CDR3 is CSVVKRGDYNEQFF. CDR3 DNA: TGCAGCGTGGTAAAGCGGGGGGATTACAATGAGCAGTTCTTC.

CDR3 region: CASSMEGNPYGYTF. DNA of the CDR3: TGCGCCAGCAGTATGGAGGGTAATCCCTATGGCTACACCTTC. V and J are TRBV5-1 and TRBJ1-2, with no clear D. Trimming pared 5 bases from V and 4 bases from J, leaving 15 bases between. The CDR3 has 14 residues. The V gene's germline CDR1 is SGHRS and CDR2 YFSETQ.

The chain couples TRBV4-2 to TRBJ1-6; D is unresolved. Trimming removed 8 bases at V and 10 bases at J, with 18 bases between. From germline, CDR1 is LGHNA and CDR2 YNFKEQ. This CDR3 region has 14 residues. The CDR3 DNA is TGTGCCAGCGAACGGTTTGGATCAAAGTCACCCCTCCACTTT. This encodes CASERFGSKSPLHF.

The CDR3 DNA is TGCAGCGTTGTCGGGGGAGCCCAAGAGACCCAGTACTTC. It encodes CSVVGGAQETQYF. This chain joins TRBV29-1 and TRBJ2-5, with D possibly being TRBD2 (6 bases). The ends were cut back, 4 bases at V and 1 base at J, with 10 bases in the middle. There are 13 residues in the CDR3. Germline V gene data show CDR1 as SQVTM and CDR2 as ANQGSEA.

The chain has TRBV29-1 and TRBJ2-5; TRBD2 matches 11 bases. The germline gives CDR1 SQVTM, CDR2 ANQGSEA. The J segment lost 0 bases and the V segment lost 7 bases, leaving 4 bases of the junction unmatched. The CDR3 covers 14 residues. The CDR3 reads CSGTSGSYQETQYF. Written as DNA, the CDR3 is TGCAGCGGCACTAGCGGGAGCTACCAAGAGACCCAGTACTTC.

A few counts support this clonotype. This rearrangement joins TRBV20-1 to TRBJ2-1; D uncertain. The germline V gene has CDR1 DFQATT and CDR2 SNEGSKA (reference sequence). The CDR3 extends over 11 amino acids. Trimming left V 6 bases short and J 13 bases short, with 16 bases between. The CDR3 sequence is CSATPDLGQFF. As DNA, the CDR3 is TGCAGTGCCACACCGGACCTCGGACAGTTCTTC.

This chain links TRBV20-1 with TRBJ2-5, with D perhaps matching TRBD1 or TRBD2 (6 bases each). This CDR3 is built from 13 residues. V was shortened by 4 bases and J by 5 bases, with 14 bases between the two germline ends. Germline V CDR1 and CDR2: DFQATT, SNEGSKA (reference sequence). CDR3 nucleotides: TGCAGTGCTAACATAGGGGGGTTGGAGACCCAGTACTTC. Translated, it gives CSANIGGLETQYF.

The J gene is TRBJ2-1, the V gene TRBV7-9; 12 bases are shared with TRBD2. Germline V gene sequence: CDR1 SEHNR, CDR2 FQNEAQ (reference sequence). The CDR3 has 18 residues. Trimming cost V 1 base and J 5 bases; bases outside gene matches: 9. The CDR3 DNA reads TGTGCCAGCAGCTTAGTCCAGACTAGCGGGAGCCCTAACAATGAGCAGTTCTTC. It yields the protein CASSLVQTSGSPNNEQFF.

This clonotype appeared a few times. The gene calls are TRBV12-3 or TRBV12-4 and TRBJ1-1, with 8 bases matching TRBD1. The J segment lost 4 bases and the V segment lost 8 bases, leaving 9 bases of the junction unmatched. This CDR3 is 14 amino acids long. CDR3 DNA sequence: TGTGCCAGCCTACTAACAGGGGGAGTCACTGAAGCTTTCTTT. As protein: CASLLTGGVTEAFF.

This clonotype was seen a few times. This chain connects TRBV27 to TRBJ1-1; 8 positions agree with TRBD1. Germline V gene lookup returns CDR1 MNHEY and CDR2 SMNVEV (reference sequence). CDR3 length: 14 residues. The ends lost 3 bases at V and 8 bases at J; junction bases unmatched: 8. This CDR3 is CASSFAGRDREAFF. The DNA for the CDR3 is TGTGCCAGCAGTTTCGCGGGGAGGGACAGGGAAGCTTTCTTT.

This chain uses TRBV7-2 with TRBJ2-3; 9 nucleotides align to TRBD2. V gave up 5 bases and J gave up 4 bases; unmatched junction bases: 4. The germline CDR1 and CDR2 sequences are SGHTA and FQGNSA. The length of the CDR3 is 14 residues. The CDR3 coding sequence is TGTGCCAGCAGCCGGGGACTAGCCGCAGATACGCAGTATTTT. It specifies CASSRGLAADTQYF. The full variable domain, with the rest looked up from reference TRBV7-2 and TRBJ2-3, is GAGVSQSPSNKVTEKGKDVELRCDPISGHTALYWYRQSLGQGLEFLIYFQGNSAPDKSGLPSDRFSAERTGGSVSTLTIQRTQQEDSAVYLCASSRGLAADTQYFGPGTRLTVL.

J is TRBJ2-5 and V is TRBV4-1, with D maybe TRBD2 (6 bases). V was trimmed by 1 base and J by 3 bases, leaving 9 bases between them. CDR3 length: 14 amino acids. Germline V CDR1 and CDR2: MGHRA, YSYEKL. The CDR3 DNA reads TGCGCCAGCAGCCAAGTTGGGGAGGAAGAGACCCAGTACTTC. Its translation: CASSQVGEEETQYF.

The gene calls are TRBV29-1 and TRBJ1-2; D remains unclear. The CDR3 length is 16 residues. Deletions cut 2 bases from V and 4 bases from J, with 20 bases between. Germline V gene sequence: CDR1 SQVTM, CDR2 ANQGSEA. The CDR3 region has the DNA TGCAGCGTTGAACGCCGGGGTCGACTCTCCCGCTATGGCTACACCTTC. Protein: CSVERRGRLSRYGYTF.

The J gene is TRBJ2-1, the V gene TRBV9; the match to TRBD2 covers 9 bases. V gave up 2 bases and J gave up 7 bases; unmatched junction bases: 7. The CDR3 sequence is 15 residues long. Germline lookup yields CDR1 SGDLS and CDR2 YYNGEE. CDR3 region: CASSVGAGGRNEQFF. The CDR3 DNA reads as TGTGCCAGCAGCGTGGGAGCGGGGGGCAGAAATGAGCAGTTCTTC.

The CDR3 protein is CASSLGTGEGYEQYF. As DNA, the CDR3 is TGCGCCAGCAGCCTAGGGACAGGGGAAGGCTACGAGCAGTACTTC. The chain uses TRBV4-1 and TRBJ2-7; 10 nucleotides line up with TRBD1. Per the germline V gene, CDR1 is MGHRA and CDR2 is YSYEKL. The CDR3 contains 15 residues. Germline trimming cut 4 bases from V and 3 bases from J; bases unmatched to any gene: 6.

This sequence joins TRBV12-3 or TRBV12-4 and TRBJ2-3; D is possibly TRBD2 (6 bases). This CDR3 is 15 amino acids long. V shed 6 bases and J shed 1 base, with 14 bases lying between them. The CDR3 loop reads CASRALQRGTDTQYF. CDR3 in DNA: TGTGCCAGCAGGGCCCTTCAGCGGGGCACAGATACGCAGTATTTT.

V usage is TRBV7-9 and J usage is TRBJ2-3; no definite D call. Germline CDR1 and CDR2: SEHNR and FQNEAQ (reference sequence). Trimming stripped 5 bases from V and 3 bases from J, with 9 bases between. The CDR3 is 13 residues long. The CDR3 is CASSPDGTDTQYF. In nucleotides, the CDR3 is TGTGCCAGCAGCCCCGACGGAACAGATACGCAGTATTTT.

The chain carries TRBV7-3 and TRBJ2-1, with 8 bases identical to TRBD2. CDR1 and CDR2 (germline): SGHTA, FQGTGA. The CDR3 sequence is 14 residues long. V shed 5 bases and J 2 bases; nucleotides not matched to a gene: 2. CDR3 amino acids: CASSGAGAYNEQFF. CDR3 nucleotide sequence: TGTGCCAGCAGCGGAGCGGGGGCCTACAATGAGCAGTTCTTC. The entire variable domain, with the rest obtained from reference TRBV7-3 and TRBJ2-1, is as follows: GAGVSQTPSNKVTEKGKYVELRCDPISGHTALYWYRQSLGQGPEFLIYFQGTGAADDSGLPNDRFFAVRPEGSVSTLKIQRTERGDSAVYLCASSGAGAYNEQFFGPGTRLTVL.